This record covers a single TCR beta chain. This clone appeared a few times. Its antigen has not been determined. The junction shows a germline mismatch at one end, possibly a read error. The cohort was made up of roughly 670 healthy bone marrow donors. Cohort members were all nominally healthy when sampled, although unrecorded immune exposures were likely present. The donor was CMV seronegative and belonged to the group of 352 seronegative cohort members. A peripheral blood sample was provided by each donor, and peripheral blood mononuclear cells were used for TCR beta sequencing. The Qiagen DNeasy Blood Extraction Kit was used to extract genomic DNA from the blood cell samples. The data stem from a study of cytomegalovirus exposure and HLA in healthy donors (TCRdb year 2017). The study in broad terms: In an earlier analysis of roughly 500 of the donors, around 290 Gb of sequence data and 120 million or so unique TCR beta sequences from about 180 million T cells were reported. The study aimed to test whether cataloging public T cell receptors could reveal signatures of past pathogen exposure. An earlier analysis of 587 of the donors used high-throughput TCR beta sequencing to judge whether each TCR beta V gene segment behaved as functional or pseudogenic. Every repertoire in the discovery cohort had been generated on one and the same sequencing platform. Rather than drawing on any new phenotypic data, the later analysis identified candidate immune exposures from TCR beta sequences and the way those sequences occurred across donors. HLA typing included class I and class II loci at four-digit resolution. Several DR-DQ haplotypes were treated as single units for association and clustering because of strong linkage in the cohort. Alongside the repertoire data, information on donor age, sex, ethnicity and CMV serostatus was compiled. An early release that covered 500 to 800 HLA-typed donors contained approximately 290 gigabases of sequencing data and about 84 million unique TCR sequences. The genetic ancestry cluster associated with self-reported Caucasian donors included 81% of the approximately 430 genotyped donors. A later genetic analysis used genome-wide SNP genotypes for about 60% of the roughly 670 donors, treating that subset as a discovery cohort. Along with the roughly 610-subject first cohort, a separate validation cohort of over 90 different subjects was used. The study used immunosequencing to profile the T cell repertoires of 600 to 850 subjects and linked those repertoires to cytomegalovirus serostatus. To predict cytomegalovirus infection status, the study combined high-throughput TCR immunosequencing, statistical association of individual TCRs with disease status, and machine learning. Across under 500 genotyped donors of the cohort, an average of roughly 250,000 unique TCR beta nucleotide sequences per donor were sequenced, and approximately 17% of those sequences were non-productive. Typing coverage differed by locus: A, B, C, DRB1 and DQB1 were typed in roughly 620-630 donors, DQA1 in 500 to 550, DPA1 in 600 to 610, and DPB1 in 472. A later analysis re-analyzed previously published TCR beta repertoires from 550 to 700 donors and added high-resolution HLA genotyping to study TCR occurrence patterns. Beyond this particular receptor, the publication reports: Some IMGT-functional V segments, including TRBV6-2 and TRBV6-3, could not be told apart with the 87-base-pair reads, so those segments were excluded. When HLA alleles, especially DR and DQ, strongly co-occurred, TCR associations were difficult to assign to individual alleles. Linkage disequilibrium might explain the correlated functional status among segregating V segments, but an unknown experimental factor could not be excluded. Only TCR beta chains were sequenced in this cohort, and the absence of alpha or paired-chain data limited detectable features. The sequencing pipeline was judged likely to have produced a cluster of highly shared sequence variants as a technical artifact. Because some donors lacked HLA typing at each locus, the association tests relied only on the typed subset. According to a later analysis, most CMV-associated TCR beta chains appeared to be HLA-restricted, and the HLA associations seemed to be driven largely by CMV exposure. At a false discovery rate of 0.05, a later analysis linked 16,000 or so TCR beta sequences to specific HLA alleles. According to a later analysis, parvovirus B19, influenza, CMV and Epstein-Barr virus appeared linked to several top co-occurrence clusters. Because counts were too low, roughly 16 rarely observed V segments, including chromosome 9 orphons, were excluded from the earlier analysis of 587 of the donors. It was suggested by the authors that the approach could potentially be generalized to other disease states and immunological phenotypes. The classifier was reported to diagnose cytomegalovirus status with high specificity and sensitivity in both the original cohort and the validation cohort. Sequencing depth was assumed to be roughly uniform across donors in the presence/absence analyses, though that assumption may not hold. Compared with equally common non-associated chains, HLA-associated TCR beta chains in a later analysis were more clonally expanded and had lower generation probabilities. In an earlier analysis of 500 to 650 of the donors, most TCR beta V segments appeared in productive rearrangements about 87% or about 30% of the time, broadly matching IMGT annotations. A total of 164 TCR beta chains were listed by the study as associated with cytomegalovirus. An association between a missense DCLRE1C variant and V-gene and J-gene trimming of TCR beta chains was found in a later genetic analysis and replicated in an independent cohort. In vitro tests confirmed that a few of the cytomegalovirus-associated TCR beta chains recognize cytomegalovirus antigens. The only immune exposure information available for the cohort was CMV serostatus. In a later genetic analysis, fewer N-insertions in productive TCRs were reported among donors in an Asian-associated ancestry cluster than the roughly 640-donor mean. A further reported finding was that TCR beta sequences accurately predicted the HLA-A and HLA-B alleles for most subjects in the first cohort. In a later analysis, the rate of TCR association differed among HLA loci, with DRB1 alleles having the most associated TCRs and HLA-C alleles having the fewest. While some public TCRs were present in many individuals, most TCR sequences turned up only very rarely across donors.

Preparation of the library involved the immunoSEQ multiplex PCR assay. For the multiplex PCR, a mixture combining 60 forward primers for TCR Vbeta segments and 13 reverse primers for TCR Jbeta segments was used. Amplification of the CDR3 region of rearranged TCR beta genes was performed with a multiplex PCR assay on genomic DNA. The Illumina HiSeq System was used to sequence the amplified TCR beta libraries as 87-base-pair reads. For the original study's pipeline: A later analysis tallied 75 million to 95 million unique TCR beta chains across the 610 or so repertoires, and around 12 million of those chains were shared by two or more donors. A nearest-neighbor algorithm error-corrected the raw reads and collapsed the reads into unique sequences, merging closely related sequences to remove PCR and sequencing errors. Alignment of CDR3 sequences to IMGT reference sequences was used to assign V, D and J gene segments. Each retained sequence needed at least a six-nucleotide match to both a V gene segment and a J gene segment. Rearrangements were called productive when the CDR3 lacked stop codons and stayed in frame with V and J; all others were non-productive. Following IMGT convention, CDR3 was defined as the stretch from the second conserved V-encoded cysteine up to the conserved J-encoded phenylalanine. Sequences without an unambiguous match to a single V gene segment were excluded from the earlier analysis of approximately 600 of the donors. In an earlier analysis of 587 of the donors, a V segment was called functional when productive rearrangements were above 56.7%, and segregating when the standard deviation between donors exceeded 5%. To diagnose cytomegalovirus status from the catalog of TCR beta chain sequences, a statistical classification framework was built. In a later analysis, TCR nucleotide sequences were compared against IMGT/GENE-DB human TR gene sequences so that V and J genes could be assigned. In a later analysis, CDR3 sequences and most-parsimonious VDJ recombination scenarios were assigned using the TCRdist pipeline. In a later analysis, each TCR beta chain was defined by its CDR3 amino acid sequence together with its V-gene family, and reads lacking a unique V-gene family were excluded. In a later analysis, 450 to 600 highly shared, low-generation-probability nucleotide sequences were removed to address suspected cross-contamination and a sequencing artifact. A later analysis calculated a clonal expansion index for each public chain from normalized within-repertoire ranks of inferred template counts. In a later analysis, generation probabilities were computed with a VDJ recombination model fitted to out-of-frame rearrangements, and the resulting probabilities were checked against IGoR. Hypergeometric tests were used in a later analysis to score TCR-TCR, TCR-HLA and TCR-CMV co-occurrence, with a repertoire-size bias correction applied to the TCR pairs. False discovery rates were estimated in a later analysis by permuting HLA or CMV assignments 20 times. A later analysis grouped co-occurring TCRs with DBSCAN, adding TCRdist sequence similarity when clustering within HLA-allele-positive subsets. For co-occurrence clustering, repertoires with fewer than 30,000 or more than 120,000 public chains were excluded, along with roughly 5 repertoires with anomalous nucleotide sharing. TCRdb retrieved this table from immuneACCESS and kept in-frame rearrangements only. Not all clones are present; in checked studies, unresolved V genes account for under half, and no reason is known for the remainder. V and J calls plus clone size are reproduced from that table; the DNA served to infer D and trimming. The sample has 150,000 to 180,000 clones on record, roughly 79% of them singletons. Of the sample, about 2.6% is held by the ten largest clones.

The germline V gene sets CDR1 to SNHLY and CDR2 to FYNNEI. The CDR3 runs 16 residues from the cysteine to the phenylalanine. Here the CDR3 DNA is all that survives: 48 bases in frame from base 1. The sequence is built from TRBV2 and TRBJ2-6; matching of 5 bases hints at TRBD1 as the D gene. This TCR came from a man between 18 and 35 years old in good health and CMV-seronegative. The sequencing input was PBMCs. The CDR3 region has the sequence CASSVGRHSGANGLTF. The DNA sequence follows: TGTGCCAGCAGTGTCGGGCGGCACTCTGGGGCCAACGGCCTGACTTTC. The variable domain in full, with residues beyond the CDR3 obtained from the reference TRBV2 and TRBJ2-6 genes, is EPEVTQTPSHQVTQMGQEVILRCVPISNHLYFYWYRQILGQKVEFLVSFYNNEISEKSEIFDDQFSVERPDGSNFTLKIRSTKLEDSAMYFCASSVGRHSGANGLTFGAGSRLTVL.